One and the same sample provided the 10 T cell receptor beta chains below, sequenced in a study of a mutant IDH1 vaccine in newly diagnosed glioma. As for time point: week 35, safety follow-up. Doses of 300 ug of mutant IDH1 20-mer peptide were given with topical imiquimod. These receptors are not linked to any known antigen. The repertoire was sequenced with immunoSEQ multiplex PCR; TCRdb's copy has only in-frame clones and lacks some. This sample has tens of thousands of clones, with approximately 80% found just once. The source material was PBMCs, sampled from a glioma patient whose treatment included an IDH1 peptide vaccine. The receptors come from a middle-aged man with glioma.

V gene TRBV7-9 combines with J gene TRBJ2-2, with 10 nucleotides matching TRBD1. The CDR3 totals 15 residues. Germline CDR1 SEHNR, CDR2 FQNEAQ (reference sequence). V was pared by 5 bases and J by 4 bases, with 4 bases of the junction left unmatched. The DNA of the CDR3 is TGTGCCAGCAGCCCATGGACAGGGGGCACCGGGGAGCTGTTTTTT. Its translation is CASSPWTGGTGELFF.

The CDR3 DNA is TGTGCCAGCAGTTACTCGTCCACAGATACGCAGTATTTT. Translating gives CASSYSSTDTQYF. J is TRBJ2-3 and V is TRBV6-5; D uncertain. Germline V CDR1 and CDR2: MNHEY, SVGAGI. V lost 0 bases to trimming and J lost 2 bases, with 3 bases between them. The CDR3 contains 13 residues.

This chain joins TRBV27 and TRBJ2-7, with 9 bases aligning to TRBD1. V dropped 2 bases and J dropped 4; count of bases not matched to a gene: 12. The V gene's germline CDR1 is MNHEY and CDR2 SMNVEV (reference sequence). The CDR3 is made up of 17 amino acids. DNA of the CDR3: TGTGCCAGCAGTTTAAAGGAGGGACAGGGTAGGCTTTACGAGCAGTACTTC. The encoded protein is CASSLKEGQGRLYEQYF.

The genes are TRBV30 and TRBJ2-1; TRBD2 might be the D (7 bases). The CDR3 runs to 16 residues. In germline, CDR1 is GTSNPN, CDR2 SVGIG (reference sequence). Trimming took 0 bases from V and 2 from J, leaving 14 bases between them. The CDR3 protein is CAWSVLGGGTYNEQFF. The CDR3 nucleotides read TGTGCCTGGAGTGTATTAGGCGGGGGCACCTACAATGAGCAGTTCTTC.

This clone was seen a few times. This sequence joins TRBV19 and TRBJ2-1; 7 positions match TRBD2. V shed 9 bases and J 5 bases; nucleotides not matched to a gene: 22. This CDR3 has 18 amino acids. Per the germline V gene, CDR1 is LNHDA and CDR2 is SQIVND (reference sequence). For the CDR3, the DNA is TGTGCCAGCCTCACAGACTCCGGGACTAAGGTCACACACAATGAGCAGTTCTTC. Translation: CASLTDSGTKVTHNEQFF.

This clone showed up just a few times. V is TRBV19 and J is TRBJ1-4; no reliable D call. The CDR3 sequence is 9 residues long. Germline V gene sequence: CDR1 LNHDA, CDR2 SQIVND (reference sequence). Trimming stripped 6 bases from V and 17 bases from J, with 10 bases between. In DNA, the CDR3 is TGTGCCAGTAGCCACCCGGTCTTTTTT. It is translated as CASSHPVFF.

V gene TRBV7-3 combines with J gene TRBJ1-2, with 11 bases fitting TRBD1. From germline, CDR1 is SGHTA and CDR2 FQGTGA. There are 15 residues in the CDR3. V was clipped by 5 bases and J by 6 bases; unmatched bases: 8. CDR3: CASSPEDRGLHGYTF. The CDR3 coding sequence is TGTGCCAGCAGCCCTGAGGACAGGGGGCTTCATGGCTACACCTTC.

The chain carries TRBV6-6 and TRBJ1-2; 10 bases are shared with TRBD1. The V and J ends lost 2 bases and 8 bases, in that order; junction bases with no gene match: 8. This CDR3 is 15 amino acids long. Per germline, CDR1 MNHNY and CDR2 SVGAGI (reference sequence). The CDR3 nucleotides are TGTGCCAGCAGTTACCCTCCGGGACAGGGGAGCGGCTACACCTTC. Translating it yields CASSYPPGQGSGYTF.

With regard to this clone: Germline and junction disagree at one end, which may indicate a read error. V and J are TRBV7-7 and TRBJ2-5; 8 bases agree with TRBD1. This CDR3 has 13 amino acids. Germline V gene lookup returns CDR1 SSHAT and CDR2 FNYEAQ (reference sequence). CDR3 protein: CASSLQGAETQYF. CDR3 bases: TGTGCTAGCAGCCTCCAGGGGGCCGAGACCCAGTACTTC.

This chain joins TRBV30 and TRBJ2-7; no clear D. Per germline, CDR1 GTSNPN and CDR2 SVGIG (reference sequence). There are 16 residues in the CDR3. Trimming shortened V by 4 bases and J by 1 base, and 20 bases separated the two germline ends. The CDR3 coding sequence is TGTGCCTGGACGACCCGCCGATTCAGGCTATCCTACGAGCAGTACTTC. The encoded protein is CAWTTRRFRLSYEQYF.